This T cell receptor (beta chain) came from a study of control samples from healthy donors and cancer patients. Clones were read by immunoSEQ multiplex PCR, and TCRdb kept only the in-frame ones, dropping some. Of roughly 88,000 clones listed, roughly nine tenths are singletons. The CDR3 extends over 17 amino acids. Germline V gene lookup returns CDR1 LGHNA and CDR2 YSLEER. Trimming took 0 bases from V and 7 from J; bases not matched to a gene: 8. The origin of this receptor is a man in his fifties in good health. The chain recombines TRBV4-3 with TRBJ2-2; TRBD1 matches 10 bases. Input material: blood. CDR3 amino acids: CASSQDRTGGSGGELFF. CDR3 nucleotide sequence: TGCGCCAGCAGCCAAGATAGGACAGGGGGATCCGGCGGGGAGCTGTTTTTT.